This is a list of T cell receptor beta chains from one sample in a study of blood T cell repertoires in COVID-19. Generated by immunoSEQ multiplex PCR, the TCRdb table keeps only in-frame clones and is missing some. Among tens of thousands of clones listed, roughly 89% were seen once. The sequencing sample was made of peripheral blood. The receptor set was obtained from a man in his sixties with active COVID-19. Both conserved end residues are part of each CDR3. D genes are given only for firm matches. Some rows mark clone size as missing; the rest say once, few, many or name a class of expanded clone.

.	TRBV4-1	TRBD2	TRBJ2-3	CASSQVSAGGQYTQYF	TGCGCCAGCAGCCAAGTATCAGCGGGGGGCCAATATACGCAGTATTTT
.	TRBV7-9	.	TRBJ2-3	CASSGGLRPDTQYF	TGTGCCAGCAGCGGAGGACTAAGGCCAGATACGCAGTATTTT
.	TRBV11-2	TRBD1	TRBJ2-5	CASSSGQGVGETQYF	TGTGCCAGCAGCTCGGGACAGGGGGTGGGGGAGACCCAGTACTTC
few	TRBV12-3/TRBV12-4	.	TRBJ2-7	CASSLNVGEQYF	TGTGCCAGCAGTTTGAATGTCGGCGAGCAGTACTTC
.	TRBV5-4	.	TRBJ2-2	CASSLISRTAGELFF	TGTGCCAGCAGCTTAATCTCTAGAACGGCCGGGGAGCTGTTTTTT
few	TRBV2	.	TRBJ2-2	CASIWGGNTGELFF	TGTGCCAGCATTTGGGGAGGGAACACCGGGGAGCTGTTTTTT
.	TRBV19	TRBD2	TRBJ2-3	CASSSASGGSPTDTQYF	TGTGCCAGTAGTAGCGCTAGCGGGGGATCCCCCACAGATACGCAGTATTTT
.	TRBV5-1	TRBD1	TRBJ1-1	CASSLAGQGRTEAFF	TGCGCCAGCAGCTTGGCGGGACAGGGGAGGACTGAAGCTTTCTTT
.	TRBV7-9	.	TRBJ1-1	CASSLERGTEAFF	TGTGCCAGCAGCTTAGAGCGGGGGACTGAAGCTTTCTTT
once	TRBV5-5	.	TRBJ1-4	CASSSGRETGATNEKLFF	TGTGCCAGCAGCTCAGGGAGGGAGACGGGTGCAACTAATGAAAAACTGTTTTTT
.	TRBV7-2	TRBD2	TRBJ2-2	CASSRSGGGAGELFF	TGTGCCAGCAGCCGTAGCGGGGGAGGGGCCGGGGAGCTGTTTTTT
.	TRBV6-2/TRBV6-3	TRBD1	TRBJ1-4	CASSYGTVEKLFF	TGTGCCAGCAGTTACGGGACAGTTGAAAAACTGTTTTTT
.	TRBV24-1	TRBD2	TRBJ2-5	CATSAIVGGSETQYF	TGTGCCACCAGTGCTATCGTTGGCGGGAGTGAGACCCAGTACTTC
few	TRBV3-1/TRBV3-2	.	TRBJ2-5	CASSQGAGVRIGETQYF	TGTGCCAGCAGCCAAGGTGCCGGTGTCAGGATAGGAGAGACCCAGTACTTC
few	TRBV18	TRBD1	TRBJ1-3	CASSTGAGGNTIYF	TGTGCCAGCTCGACAGGGGCTGGTGGAAACACCATATATTTT
.	TRBV4-3	TRBD2	TRBJ2-1	CASSQDGAGAYNEQFF	TGCGCCAGCAGCCAAGATGGGGCGGGGGCCTACAATGAGCAGTTCTTC
.	TRBV7-2	TRBD2	TRBJ2-1	CASSHSGTPLTYNEQFF	TGTGCCAGCAGCCATAGCGGGACCCCCTTAACTTACAATGAGCAGTTCTTC
.	TRBV4-1	.	TRBJ1-2	CASSHRTYGYTF	TGCGCCAGCAGCCACAGAACCTATGGCTACACCTTC
.	TRBV5-6	.	TRBJ2-5	CASSRVTQETQYF	TGTGCCAGCAGCCGGGTCACCCAAGAGACCCAGTACTTC
.	TRBV5-1	TRBD1	TRBJ1-4	CASSLGQGGEKLFF	TGCGCCAGCAGCCTCGGACAGGGGGGAGAAAAACTGTTTTTT
.	TRBV5-1	.	TRBJ2-5	CASSLTHRTGGQETQYF	TGCGCCAGCAGCCTCACGCACCGGACCGGGGGACAAGAGACCCAGTACTTC
.	TRBV5-5	TRBD1	TRBJ1-6	CASSTTGDPGSPLHF	TGTGCCAGCAGCACTACAGGGGACCCTGGTTCACCCCTCCACTTT
.	TRBV9	TRBD1	TRBJ2-3	CASSVGTGSTADTQYF	TGTGCCAGCAGCGTAGGGACAGGGTCAACGGCAGATACGCAGTATTTT
.	TRBV5-6	TRBD2	TRBJ2-5	CASSFLAGGETQYF	TGTGCCAGCAGCTTCCTAGCGGGGGGAGAGACCCAGTACTTC
.	TRBV7-2	TRBD2	TRBJ2-3	CASSLAAGGRAGFDTQYF	TGTGCCAGCAGCTTAGCGGCGGGGGGACGAGCAGGGTTTGATACGCAGTATTTT
.	TRBV19	TRBD1	TRBJ1-1	CASSHRGLNTEAFF	TGTGCCAGTAGTCACAGGGGGTTGAACACTGAAGCTTTCTTT
.	TRBV3-1/TRBV3-2	TRBD2	TRBJ2-2	CASSRRLAGGTGELFF	TGTGCCAGCAGCCGCCGGCTAGCGGGGGGAACCGGGGAGCTGTTTTTT
few	TRBV2	.	TRBJ1-5	CASSRGGGRSNQPQHF	TGTGCCAGCAGCCGAGGGGGGGGAAGGAGCAATCAGCCCCAGCATTTT
.	TRBV7-8	.	TRBJ1-3	CASSLAQGSGNTIYF	TGTGCCAGCAGCTTAGCCCAGGGATCTGGAAACACCATATATTTT
once	TRBV3-1/TRBV3-2	TRBD2	TRBJ2-1	CASSSGGISGRRGNEQFF	TGTGCCAGCAGCTCCGGGGGGATTAGCGGGAGAAGGGGGAATGAGCAGTTCTTC
.	TRBV11-2	.	TRBJ2-7	CASSFGGTYEQYF	TGTGCCAGCAGCTTTGGCGGGACCTACGAGCAGTACTTC
.	TRBV2	.	TRBJ2-5	CASSEAAGWQETQYF	TGTGCCAGCAGTGAAGCTGCAGGGTGGCAAGAGACCCAGTACTTC
.	TRBV12-3/TRBV12-4	.	TRBJ1-1	CASSLFETEAFF	TGTGCCAGCAGTTTGTTTGAGACTGAAGCTTTCTTT
.	TRBV11-2	.	TRBJ1-1	CASSLVGTEAFF	TGTGCCAGCAGCTTAGTCGGCACTGAAGCTTTCTTT
once	TRBV30	.	TRBJ1-1	CAWKVQGVNTEAFF	TGTGCCTGGAAGGTGCAGGGTGTGAACACTGAAGCTTTCTTT
.	TRBV28	TRBD2	TRBJ2-1	CAGGNSGTRGSYEQFF	TGTGCCGGGGGGAATTCCGGGACTAGGGGTTCCTATGAGCAGTTCTTC
.	TRBV28	TRBD2	TRBJ2-1	CASSLSPGLADVNEQFF	TGTGCCAGCAGTTTGTCCCCGGGACTAGCGGACGTCAATGAGCAGTTCTTC
.	TRBV5-1	.	TRBJ1-1	CASSLEQGREAFF	TGCGCCAGCAGCTTGGAACAGGGCCGTGAAGCTTTCTTT
.	TRBV12-3/TRBV12-4	.	TRBJ1-1	CASSFKEDTEAFF	TGTGCCAGCAGTTTTAAGGAGGACACTGAAGCTTTCTTT
.	TRBV6-5	.	TRBJ2-7	CASSYRGTTYEQYF	TGTGCCAGCAGTTACCGCGGGACCACCTACGAGCAGTACTTC
.	TRBV7-9	TRBD2	TRBJ2-3	CASSFPRSAGGSTDTQYF	TGTGCCAGCAGCTTTCCGAGGTCGGCGGGGGGAAGCACAGATACGCAGTATTTT
few	TRBV10-2	.	TRBJ1-5	CASSHGQNNQPQHF	TGCGCCAGCAGCCACGGACAGAACAATCAGCCCCAGCATTTT
.	TRBV29-1	TRBD2	TRBJ2-3	CSVEPSGITDTQYF	TGCAGCGTTGAACCTAGCGGAATCACAGATACGCAGTATTTT
.	TRBV24-1	TRBD2	TRBJ2-1	CATSDWSGSPFF	TGTGCCACCAGTGATTGGAGCGGGAGCCCGTTCTTC
.	TRBV6-5	TRBD2	TRBJ2-3	CASSTGLGTQYF	TGTGCCAGCAGCACGGGACTAGGTACGCAGTATTTT
.	TRBV25-1	.	TRBJ2-5	CASSRRTAETQYF	TGTGCCAGCAGTCGGAGGACAGCAGAGACCCAGTACTTC
few	TRBV5-8	.	TRBJ1-1	CASSLAGDKDTEAFF	TGTGCCAGCAGCTTGGCCGGGGACAAAGACACTGAAGCTTTCTTT
.	TRBV10-3	.	TRBJ2-1	CAISESTGIYNEQFF	TGTGCCATCAGTGAGTCCACAGGGATATACAATGAGCAGTTCTTC
once	TRBV2	.	TRBJ1-1	CASSEARGGGTEAFF	TGTGCCAGCAGTGAAGCGAGAGGGGGGGGGACTGAAGCTTTCTTT
few	TRBV29-1	.	TRBJ1-1	CSVLVVEAFF	TGCAGCGTTCTAGTGGTTGAAGCTTTCTTT
.	TRBV15	.	TRBJ1-1	CATSNPVNTEAFF	TGTGCCACCAGCAATCCGGTGAACACTGAAGCTTTCTTT